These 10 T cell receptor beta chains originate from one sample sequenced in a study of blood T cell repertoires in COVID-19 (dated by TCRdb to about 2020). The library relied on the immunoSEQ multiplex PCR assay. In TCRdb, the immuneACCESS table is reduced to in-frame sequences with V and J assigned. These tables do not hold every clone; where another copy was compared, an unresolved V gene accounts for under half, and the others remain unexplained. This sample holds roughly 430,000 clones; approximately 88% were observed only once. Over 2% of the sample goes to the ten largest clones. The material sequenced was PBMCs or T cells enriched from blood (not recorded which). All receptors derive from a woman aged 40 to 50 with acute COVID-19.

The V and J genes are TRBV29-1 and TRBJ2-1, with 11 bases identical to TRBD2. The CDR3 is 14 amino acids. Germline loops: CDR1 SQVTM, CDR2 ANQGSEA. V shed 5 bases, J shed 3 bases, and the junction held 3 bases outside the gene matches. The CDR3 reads CSVYLAGGYNEQFF. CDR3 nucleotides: TGCAGCGTTTACCTAGCGGGGGGCTACAATGAGCAGTTCTTC.

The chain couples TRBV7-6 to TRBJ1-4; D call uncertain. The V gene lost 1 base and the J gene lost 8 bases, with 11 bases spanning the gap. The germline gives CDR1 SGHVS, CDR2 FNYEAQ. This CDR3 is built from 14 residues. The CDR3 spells CASSLGFGEEKLFF. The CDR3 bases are TGTGCCAGCAGCTTAGGGTTCGGGGAGGAAAAACTGTTTTTT.

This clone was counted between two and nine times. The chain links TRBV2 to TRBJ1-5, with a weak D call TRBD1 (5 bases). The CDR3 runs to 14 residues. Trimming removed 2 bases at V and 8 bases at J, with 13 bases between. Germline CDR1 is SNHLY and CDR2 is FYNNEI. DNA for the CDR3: TGTGCCAGCAGTGAACCAAATGGAGGGGAGCCCCAGCATTTT. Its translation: CASSEPNGGEPQHF.

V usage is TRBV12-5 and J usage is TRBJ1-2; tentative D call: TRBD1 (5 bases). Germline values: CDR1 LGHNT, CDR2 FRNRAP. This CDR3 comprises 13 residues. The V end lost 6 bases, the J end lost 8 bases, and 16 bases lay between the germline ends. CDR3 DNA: TGTGCTAGTGGCGAAGAAGGTTGGGGCGGCTACACCTTC. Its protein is CASGEEGWGGYTF.

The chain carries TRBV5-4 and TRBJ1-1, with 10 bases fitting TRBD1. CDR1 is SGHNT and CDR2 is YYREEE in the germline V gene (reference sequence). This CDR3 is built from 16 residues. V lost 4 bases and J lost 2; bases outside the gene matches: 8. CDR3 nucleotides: TGTGCCAGCAGCGAACGACAGGGGGCGGAAAACACTGAAGCTTTCTTT. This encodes CASSERQGAENTEAFF.

DNA of the CDR3: TGCGCCAGCAGCTTTGGAACAGCCTTGAACTATGGCTACACCTTC. Translation: CASSFGTALNYGYTF. The gene calls are TRBV5-1 and TRBJ1-2; D not certain. The CDR3 totals 15 residues. The germline V gene has CDR1 SGHRS and CDR2 YFSETQ. V was shortened by 2 bases and J by 2 bases, with 13 bases between the two germline ends.

The CDR3 nucleotides are TGTGCCAGCAGTGAAGGACAGGCCTACTCTGGGGCCAACGTCCTGACTTTC. This sequence encodes CASSEGQAYSGANVLTF. The V gene is TRBV2, the J gene TRBJ2-6, with D possibly being TRBD1 (6 bases). Germline CDR1 reads SNHLY; CDR2 reads FYNNEI. This CDR3 has 17 amino acids. Trimming left V 1 base short and J 0 bases short, with 10 bases between.

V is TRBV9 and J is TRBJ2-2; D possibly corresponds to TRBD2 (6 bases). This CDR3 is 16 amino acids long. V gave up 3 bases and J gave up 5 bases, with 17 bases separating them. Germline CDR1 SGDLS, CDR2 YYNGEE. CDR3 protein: CASSAAGLAETGELFF. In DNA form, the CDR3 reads TGTGCCAGCAGCGCCGCGGGGCTGGCTGAGACCGGGGAGCTGTTTTTT.

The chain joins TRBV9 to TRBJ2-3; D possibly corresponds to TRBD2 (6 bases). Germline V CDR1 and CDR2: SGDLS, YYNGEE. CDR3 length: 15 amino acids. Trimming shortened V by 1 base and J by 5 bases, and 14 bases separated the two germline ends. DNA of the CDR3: TGTGCCAGCAGCGTAAGTCCTTTCGGGGGAGATACGCAGTATTTT. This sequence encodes CASSVSPFGGDTQYF.

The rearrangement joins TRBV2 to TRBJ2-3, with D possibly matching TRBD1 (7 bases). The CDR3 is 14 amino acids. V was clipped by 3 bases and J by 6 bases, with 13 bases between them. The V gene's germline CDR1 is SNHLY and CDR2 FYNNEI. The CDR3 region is CASSDGQGGDTQYF. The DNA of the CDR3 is TGTGCCAGCAGTGATGGGCAGGGGGGCGATACGCAGTATTTT.